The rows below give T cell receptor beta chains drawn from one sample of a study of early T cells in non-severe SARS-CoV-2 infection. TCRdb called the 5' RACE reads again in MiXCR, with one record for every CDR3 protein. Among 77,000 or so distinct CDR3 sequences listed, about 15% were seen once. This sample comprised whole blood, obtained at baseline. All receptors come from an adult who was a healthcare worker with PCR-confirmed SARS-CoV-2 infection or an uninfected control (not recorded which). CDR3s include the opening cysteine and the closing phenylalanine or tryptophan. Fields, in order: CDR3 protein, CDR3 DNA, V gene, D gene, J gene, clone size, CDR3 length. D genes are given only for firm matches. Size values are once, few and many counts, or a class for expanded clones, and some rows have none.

CDR3: CSARDPRDGLGTQYF
DNA: TGCAGTGCTAGAGACCCTCGGGACGGCCTCGGGACCCAGTACTTC
V: TRBV20-1
D: -
J: TRBJ2-5
size: few
length: 15

CDR3: CASSLMKAHQHF
DNA: TGTGCCAGCAGTTTAATGAAGGCCCACCAGCATTTT
V: TRBV28
D: -
J: TRBJ1-5
size: -
length: 12

CDR3: CASSPTVGTGRIIAPYEQYF
DNA: TGTGCCAGCTCACCAACGGTCGGGACAGGGAGGATTATTGCCCCCTACGAGCAGTACTTC
V: TRBV18
D: TRBD1
J: TRBJ2-7
size: -
length: 20

CDR3: CATSRARRGSYNEQFF
DNA: TGTGCCACCAGCAGAGCCCGGCGGGGATCCTACAATGAGCAGTTCTTC
V: TRBV15
D: -
J: TRBJ2-1
size: few
length: 16

CDR3: CASRNSLRAGSGANVLTF
DNA: TGTGCCAGCAGAAACTCGCTCCGGGCTGGCTCTGGGGCCAACGTCCTGACTTTC
V: TRBV21-1
D: -
J: TRBJ2-6
size: few
length: 18

CDR3: CATSRDYGSGNNEQFF
DNA: TGTGCCACCAGCAGAGATTATGGTAGCGGGAATAATGAGCAGTTCTTC
V: TRBV15
D: TRBD2
J: TRBJ2-1
size: -
length: 16

CDR3: CASSPLADTEAFF
DNA: TGTGCCAGCTCACCACTGGCGGACACTGAAGCTTTCTTT
V: TRBV18
D: -
J: TRBJ1-1
size: -
length: 13

CDR3: CASSLEPPGWAGVEETQYF
DNA: TGTGCCAGCAGCTTAGAGCCCCCAGGGTGGGCGGGAGTAGAAGAGACCCAGTACTTC
V: TRBV11-2
D: TRBD2
J: TRBJ2-5
size: many
length: 19

CDR3: CASSFRRRIFMNTEAFF
DNA: TGTGCCAGCAGTTTTAGACGCAGGATTTTCATGAACACTGAAGCTTTCTTT
V: TRBV12-3/TRBV12-4
D: -
J: TRBJ1-1
size: -
length: 17

CDR3: CASSLNPLPTEAFF
DNA: TGTGCCAGCAGCTTGAACCCTCTACCGACTGAAGCTTTCTTT
V: TRBV5-8
D: -
J: TRBJ1-1
size: many
length: 14

CDR3: CASSEGAGRLYEQYF
DNA: TGTGCCAGCAGTGAAGGGGCAGGGCGGTTGTACGAGCAGTACTTC
V: TRBV2
D: -
J: TRBJ2-7
size: few
length: 15

CDR3: CANAEAGTGELFF
DNA: TGTGCCAACGCGGAGGCGGGGACCGGGGAGCTGTTTTTT
V: TRBV30
D: -
J: TRBJ2-2
size: -
length: 13

CDR3: CASRRELPGANVLTF
DNA: TGCGCCAGCAGGAGGGAACTCCCTGGGGCCAACGTCCTGACTTTC
V: TRBV5-1
D: -
J: TRBJ2-6
size: few
length: 15

CDR3: CASSRTGSSYGYTF
DNA: TGTGCCAGCAGCAGGACAGGGTCAAGCTATGGCTACACCTTC
V: TRBV3-1
D: TRBD1
J: TRBJ1-2
size: -
length: 14

CDR3: CASFKVGQCQTPQHF
DNA: TGTGCCAGCTTCAAGGTAGGACAGTGTCAAACGCCCCAGCATTTT
V: TRBV18
D: -
J: TRBJ1-5
size: many
length: 15

CDR3: CSVAQGAGETQYF
DNA: TGCAGCGTAGCACAGGGGGCCGGGGAGACCCAGTACTTC
V: TRBV29-1
D: TRBD1
J: TRBJ2-5
size: few
length: 13

CDR3: CASSSSGGGTYEQYF
DNA: TGTGCCAGCAGTTCATCGGGAGGAGGGACCTACGAGCAGTACTTC
V: TRBV28
D: TRBD2
J: TRBJ2-7
size: many
length: 15

CDR3: CASRPRGTNEKLFF
DNA: TGTGCCAGCAGACCCAGGGGAACTAATGAAAAACTGTTTTTT
V: TRBV6-2/TRBV6-3
D: -
J: TRBJ1-4
size: many
length: 14

CDR3: CASSRTSQETQYF
DNA: TGTGCCAGCTCGAGGACGTCCCAAGAGACCCAGTACTTC
V: TRBV18
D: -
J: TRBJ2-5
size: -
length: 13

CDR3: CASRGQGRDEQFF
DNA: TGTGCCAGCAGGGGTCAGGGGAGGGATGAGCAGTTCTTC
V: TRBV6-5
D: -
J: TRBJ2-1
size: -
length: 13

CDR3: CASTILAGELFF
DNA: TGTGCCAGCACCATACTGGCCGGGGAGCTGTTTTTT
V: TRBV6-6
D: -
J: TRBJ2-2
size: -
length: 12

CDR3: CASSLEGTGGHEQYF
DNA: TGCGCCAGCAGCTTGGAAGGGACAGGGGGCCACGAGCAGTACTTC
V: TRBV5-1
D: TRBD1
J: TRBJ2-7
size: -
length: 15

CDR3: CASSQEPRYNEQFF
DNA: TGCGCCAGCAGCCAAGAACCCCGTTACAATGAGCAGTTCTTC
V: TRBV4-1
D: -
J: TRBJ2-1
size: -
length: 14

CDR3: CASSQQGVANVLTF
DNA: TGTGCCAGCAGCCAACAGGGGGTAGCCAACGTCCTGACTTTC
V: TRBV3-1
D: TRBD1
J: TRBJ2-6
size: -
length: 14

CDR3: CASSSSRFLLEAFF
DNA: TGTGCCAGCAGCTCCTCGCGATTCCTACTTGAAGCTTTCTTT
V: TRBV28
D: -
J: TRBJ1-1
size: many
length: 14

CDR3: CASSFGENEQFF
DNA: TGTGCCAGCAGTTTTGGGGAGAATGAGCAGTTCTTC
V: TRBV28
D: -
J: TRBJ2-1
size: -
length: 12

CDR3: CASSLAGIQYF
DNA: TGTGCCAGCAGCTTGGCGGGCATTCAGTACTTC
V: TRBV5-6
D: -
J: TRBJ2-4
size: once
length: 11

CDR3: CASSLAGLSGANVLTF
DNA: TGTGCCAGCAGCTTAGCAGGCCTTTCTGGGGCCAACGTCCTGACTTTC
V: TRBV7-3
D: -
J: TRBJ2-6
size: -
length: 16

CDR3: CASTVTAAGANVLTF
DNA: TGTGCCAGCACCGTTACGGCAGCTGGGGCCAACGTCCTGACTTTC
V: TRBV28
D: -
J: TRBJ2-6
size: many
length: 15

CDR3: CASQGAYEQYF
DNA: TGTGCCAGTCAGGGGGCCTACGAGCAGTACTTC
V: TRBV28
D: TRBD1
J: TRBJ2-7
size: -
length: 11

CDR3: CASGHSGEREYADTQYF
DNA: TGTGCCAGCGGCCACTCCGGCGAGCGGGAGTATGCAGATACGCAGTATTTT
V: TRBV12-3/TRBV12-4
D: TRBD2
J: TRBJ2-3
size: few
length: 17

CDR3: CASSQLDRVWYEQYF
DNA: TGTGCCAGCAGTCAACTGGACAGAGTATGGTACGAGCAGTACTTC
V: TRBV28
D: -
J: TRBJ2-7
size: many
length: 15

CDR3: CASSPSVMNTEAFF
DNA: TGTGCCAGCTCACCATCGGTTATGAACACTGAAGCTTTCTTT
V: TRBV18
D: -
J: TRBJ1-1
size: many
length: 14

CDR3: CASSLTGGYNEQFF
DNA: TGTGCCAGCAGCCTGACAGGGGGATACAATGAGCAGTTCTTC
V: TRBV2
D: TRBD1
J: TRBJ2-1
size: few
length: 14

CDR3: CASSPTPDRGSGEQYF
DNA: TGTGCCAGCAGTCCAACCCCGGACAGGGGAAGCGGGGAGCAGTACTTC
V: TRBV28
D: TRBD1
J: TRBJ2-7
size: many
length: 16

CDR3: CASSLTQSTDTQYF
DNA: TGTGCCAGCAGCTTAACGCAGAGCACAGATACGCAGTATTTT
V: TRBV7-3
D: -
J: TRBJ2-3
size: few
length: 14

CDR3: CASSVGQGHSGANVLTF
DNA: TGTGCCAGCAGCGTGGGACAGGGACACTCTGGGGCCAACGTCCTGACTTTC
V: TRBV7-6
D: TRBD1
J: TRBJ2-6
size: -
length: 17

CDR3: CASSPGPKSPLHF
DNA: TGTGCCAGCAGCCCCGGTCCTAAATCCCCCCTCCACTTT
V: TRBV3-1
D: -
J: TRBJ1-6
size: many
length: 13

CDR3: CSARGPGAIELFF
DNA: TGCAGTGCTAGGGGGCCGGGGGCCATTGAGCTGTTTTTT
V: TRBV20-1
D: -
J: TRBJ2-2
size: -
length: 13

CDR3: CASGNRGEKLFF
DNA: TGTGCCAGCGGTAACAGGGGTGAAAAACTGTTTTTT
V: TRBV27
D: TRBD1
J: TRBJ1-4
size: -
length: 12

CDR3: CATSGTGDEKLFF
DNA: TGTGCCACCTCCGGGACAGGGGATGAAAAACTGTTTTTT
V: TRBV19
D: TRBD1
J: TRBJ1-4
size: few
length: 13

CDR3: CASSLDHEDKYRYF
DNA: TGTGCCAGCAGTTTGGACCATGAAGATAAGTATAGGTACTTC
V: TRBV28
D: -
J: TRBJ2-7
size: many
length: 14

CDR3: CASSLAGQGRETQYF
DNA: TGTGCCAGCAGCTTAGCAGGACAGGGAAGGGAGACCCAGTACTTC
V: TRBV5-4
D: TRBD1
J: TRBJ2-5
size: -
length: 15

CDR3: CASSFRNTGELFF
DNA: TGTGCCAGCAGCTTTAGGAACACCGGGGAGCTGTTTTTT
V: TRBV11-3
D: -
J: TRBJ2-2
size: many
length: 13

CDR3: CSARDPGTRGEKLFF
DNA: TGCAGTGCTAGAGATCCAGGGACGCGGGGAGAAAAACTGTTTTTT
V: TRBV20-1
D: -
J: TRBJ1-4
size: -
length: 15

CDR3: CSVVGGNTEAFF
DNA: TGCAGCGTTGTGGGGGGGAACACTGAAGCTTTCTTT
V: TRBV29-1
D: -
J: TRBJ1-1
size: many
length: 12